Shown below are 6 T cell receptor beta chains from a single sample sequenced in a study of metastatic and nonmetastatic thyroid tumors. Thyroid surgery was performed in patients who had received no treatment beforehand. TCRdb reanalyzed the PCR reads via MiXCR. Of 35,000 to 50,000 clones in the sample, around 3.1% were seen once. Source material: blood. These receptors were taken from a female donor with papillary thyroid cancer or a benign thyroid nodule (not recorded which). Some clones in this sample may be carry-over from other donors' samples.

The V gene is TRBV28, the J gene TRBJ1-1, with D unclear. The CDR3 is made up of 14 amino acids. V was trimmed by 5 bases and J by 0 bases, leaving 10 bases between them. Germline V lookup: CDR1 MDHEN, CDR2 SYDVKM. Written as DNA, the CDR3 is TGTGCCAGCAGTCCACACACAGTGAACACTGAAGCTTTCTTT. Translation: CASSPHTVNTEAFF.

This clone was detected a few times. V is TRBV2 and J is TRBJ2-1, with D tentatively TRBD2 (6 bases). Germline V gene lookup returns CDR1 SNHLY and CDR2 FYNNEI. Trimming took 7 bases from V and 5 from J, leaving 18 bases between them. The CDR3 has 15 amino acids. The CDR3 nucleotides are TGTGCCAGCACCCCCTTGGTGACTAGGCACAATGAGCAGTTCTTC. Its protein is CASTPLVTRHNEQFF.

Ten or more counts support this clone. This sequence joins TRBV6-1 and TRBJ1-5; no definite D call. This CDR3 has 14 amino acids. From germline, CDR1 is MNHNS and CDR2 SASEGT. V lost 8 bases and J lost 3, with 14 bases in between. The CDR3 DNA sequence: TGTGCCAGCCCGTCCGGACCCACCAATCAGCCCCAGCATTTT. This codes for CASPSGPTNQPQHF.

This clone was seen a few times. The chain carries TRBV5-8 and TRBJ2-1; 9 bases line up with TRBD1. Germline V CDR1 and CDR2: SGHTS, YDEGEE. V trimming: 2 bases; J trimming: 4 bases; junction bases outside the gene matches: 13. This CDR3 has 18 residues. The DNA for the CDR3 is TGTGCCAGCAGCTTATTCAGGACAGGGGACGGGGAGTACAATGAGCAGTTCTTC. Its translation: CASSLFRTGDGEYNEQFF.

As to this clone: One end of the junction varies from germline; a read error may be responsible. The chain recombines TRBV30 with TRBJ1-2, with TRBD1 as a possible D gene (5 bases). CDR1 is GTSNPN and CDR2 is SVGIG in the germline V gene (reference sequence). This CDR3 has 15 amino acids. The CDR3 bases are TGTGCTTGGAGTCACACGGGGGGGGATAACTATGGCTACACCTTC. Its translation: CAWSHTGGDNYGYTF. The variable domain in full, completed from reference TRBV30 and TRBJ1-2, reads SQTIHQWPATLVQPVGSPLSLECTVEGTSNPNLYWYRQAAGRGLQLLFYSVGIGQISSEVPQNLSASRPQDRQFILSSKKLLLSDSGFYLCAWSHTGGDNYGYTFGSGTRLTVV.

As regards this clone: This sequence may be a read error, since a much larger clone differs from it by one base. The chain carries TRBV30 and TRBJ2-3; 8 positions agree with TRBD1. The J call may be in error: the DNA end matches TRBJ1-5 better. Germline values: CDR1 GTSNPN, CDR2 SVGIG (reference sequence). This CDR3 has 14 residues. The CDR3 loop reads CAWRVTGASDTQHF. CDR3 coding DNA: TGTGCCTGGAGGGTGACAGGGGCCTCAGATACGCAGCATTTT.